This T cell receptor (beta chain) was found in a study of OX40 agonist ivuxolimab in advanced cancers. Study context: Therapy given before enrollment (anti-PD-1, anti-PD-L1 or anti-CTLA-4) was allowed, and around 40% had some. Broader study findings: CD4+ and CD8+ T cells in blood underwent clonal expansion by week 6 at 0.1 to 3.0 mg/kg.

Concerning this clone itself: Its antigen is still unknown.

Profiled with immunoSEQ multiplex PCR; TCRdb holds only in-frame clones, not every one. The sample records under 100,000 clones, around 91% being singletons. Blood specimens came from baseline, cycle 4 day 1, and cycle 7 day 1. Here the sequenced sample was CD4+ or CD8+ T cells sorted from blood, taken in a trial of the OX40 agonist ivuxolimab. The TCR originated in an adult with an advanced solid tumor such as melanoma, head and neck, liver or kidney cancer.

CDR3 nucleotide sequence: TGTGCCAGCAGCTTAGCGGATCCCTGGCAGGCCTACAATGAGCAGTTCTTC. This encodes CASSLADPWQAYNEQFF. The rearrangement links TRBV7-3 to TRBJ2-1; D is unresolved. The CDR3 length is 17 residues. Trimming pared 2 bases from V and 2 bases from J, leaving 16 bases between. The germline CDR1 and CDR2 sequences are SGHTA and FQGTGA.